A selection of T cell receptor beta chains follows, all from one sample in a study of T cells after yellow fever vaccination. Each CDR3 protein is one row after TCRdb ran MiXCR on the 5' RACE reads. The sample holds about 320,000 distinct CDR3 sequences, around 4.5% seen once. The starting material was PBMCs, obtained 15 days after the yellow fever booster vaccination. Source of these receptors: a man between 18 and 29 years old who received the YFV17D yellow fever vaccine. Each CDR3 is given with its conserved first and last residue. A D gene is named only where the DNA matches it firmly. Clone size, where shown, is once, few, many, or a class for clones that have expanded.

size	V	D	J	length	DNA	CDR3
NA	TRBV7-6	NA	TRBJ1-3	19	TGTGCCAGCAGCCCCCATGGGGTCACTGAGGAAATTGCTGGAAACACCATATATTTT	CASSPHGVTEEIAGNTIYF
NA	TRBV7-8	NA	TRBJ1-2	15	TGTGCCAGCAGCTTGGAATGGAAAAAAACCTATGGCTACACCTTC	CASSLEWKKTYGYTF
many	TRBV7-9	TRBD1	TRBJ1-1	15	TGTGCCAGCAGCTTATCGGGACAGAAAGACACTGAAGCTTTCTTT	CASSLSGQKDTEAFF
few	TRBV7-9	NA	TRBJ1-1	14	TGTGCCAGCAGCTCCTCGGACGGGAACACTGAAGCTTTCTTT	CASSSSDGNTEAFF
many	TRBV12-3/TRBV12-4	NA	TRBJ1-5	15	TGTGCCAGCAGTTTAGCGTACGAGGGCGGTCAGCCCCAGCATTTT	CASSLAYEGGQPQHF
few	TRBV4-2	TRBD2	TRBJ2-3	15	TGTGCCAGCAGCCAAGATGGGGGGAGGGCAGATACGCAGTATTTT	CASSQDGGRADTQYF
few	TRBV20-1	NA	TRBJ2-3	12	TGCAGTGCCTGGCTAAACACAGATACGCAGTATTTT	CSAWLNTDTQYF
NA	TRBV2	NA	TRBJ2-5	13	TGTGCCAGCAGTGATGTGGGTAAAGAGACCCAGTACTTC	CASSDVGKETQYF
many	TRBV5-1	NA	TRBJ2-7	16	TGCGCCAGCAGCTTGGGGGAAGACAGGAGCCCCTACGAGCAGTACTTC	CASSLGEDRSPYEQYF
few	TRBV5-4	NA	TRBJ2-2	15	TGTGCCAGCAGCCCAAGACAGACGAACACCGGGGAGCTGTTTTTT	CASSPRQTNTGELFF
many	TRBV5-1	NA	TRBJ1-2	15	TGCGCCAGCAGCTTGGAACCAGGAGCAGTCTATGGCTACACCTTC	CASSLEPGAVYGYTF
NA	TRBV7-2	TRBD1	TRBJ1-2	14	TGTGCCAGCAGCTTACCTGGACAGGGTCTGGGCTACACCTTC	CASSLPGQGLGYTF
few	TRBV7-9	NA	TRBJ1-4	15	TGTGCCAGCAGCCACGGGAGGAATACTAATGAAAAACTGTTTTTT	CASSHGRNTNEKLFF
many	TRBV5-1	NA	TRBJ2-4	13	TGCGCCAGCAGCGTCGCGGTGAGAAACATTCAGTACTTC	CASSVAVRNIQYF
NA	TRBV9	NA	TRBJ2-3	17	TGTGCCAGCAGCTTAAGGGGGGGGTCGTCTGGCACAGATACGCAGTATTTT	CASSLRGGSSGTDTQYF
many	TRBV6-6	NA	TRBJ1-1	13	TGTGCCAGCAGTTGGGATCCGAACACTGAAGCTTTCTTT	CASSWDPNTEAFF
few	TRBV5-5	NA	TRBJ1-4	14	TGTGCCAGCAGCTCCCCCGGACCGATTGAAAAACTGTTTTTT	CASSSPGPIEKLFF
few	TRBV6-6	TRBD1	TRBJ1-2	14	TGTGCCAGCAGTCACTGGACAGGGGGCAGGGGCTACACCTTC	CASSHWTGGRGYTF
many	TRBV5-1	NA	TRBJ2-1	14	TGCGCCAGCAGCTTAGGGGACCTCTACAATGAGCAGTTCTTC	CASSLGDLYNEQFF
many	TRBV18	NA	TRBJ2-1	14	TGTGCCAGTCATCAAATGACGGGTTACGGTGAGCAGTTCTTC	CASHQMTGYGEQFF
many	TRBV7-2	NA	TRBJ1-5	15	TGTGCCAGCAGCTTGGAAGTTTATAGCAATCAGCCCCAGCATTTT	CASSLEVYSNQPQHF
NA	TRBV4-3	TRBD1	TRBJ1-6	19	TGCGCCAGCAGCCACGGTTATAGACAGGGAGGCTCCTATAATTCACCCCTCCACTTT	CASSHGYRQGGSYNSPLHF
few	TRBV15	TRBD1	TRBJ1-3	15	TGTGCCACCAGCCGGACAGGATATTCTGGAAACACCATATATTTT	CATSRTGYSGNTIYF
many	TRBV10-3	NA	TRBJ2-5	16	TGTGCCATCAAGGGAGGGGGACAATCTAGCCAAGAGACCCAGTACTTC	CAIKGGGQSSQETQYF
many	TRBV4-3	TRBD2	TRBJ2-1	16	TGCGCCAGCAGCCAATCTCTTACGGGGGGGTGGGATGAGCAGTTCTTC	CASSQSLTGGWDEQFF
few	TRBV5-1	NA	TRBJ2-5	14	TGCGCCAGCAGCCCCGGCTGGGGCCAAGAGACCCAGTACTTC	CASSPGWGQETQYF
many	TRBV7-6	TRBD1	TRBJ2-5	14	TGTGCCAGCAGCTGGGGGACAGGGAGAGAGACCCAGTACTTC	CASSWGTGRETQYF
NA	TRBV30	NA	TRBJ2-5	15	TGTGCCTGGAGCCCCCCCGGCACATCTCAAGAGACCCAGTACTTC	CAWSPPGTSQETQYF
many	TRBV20-1	NA	TRBJ2-5	14	TGCAGTGCTAGACCACCAGGGTTGCAAGAGACCCAGTACTTC	CSARPPGLQETQYF
many	TRBV5-1	TRBD1	TRBJ1-6	16	TGCGCCAGCAGCCTCAACACGGACAGGAGGAATTCACCCCTCCACTTT	CASSLNTDRRNSPLHF
NA	TRBV4-2	NA	TRBJ2-3	15	TGTGCCAGCAGCGGTCACAGGGATGCGACAGATACGCAGTATTTT	CASSGHRDATDTQYF
many	TRBV4-2	NA	TRBJ2-1	11	TGTGCCAGCAGCCGAAATACGGAGCAGTTCTTC	CASSRNTEQFF
NA	TRBV21-1	NA	TRBJ2-5	14	TGTGCCAGCAGCAAAGGCCCGGGGGCAGAGACCCAGTACTTC	CASSKGPGAETQYF
NA	TRBV19	NA	TRBJ2-3	16	TGTGCCAGTAGTATGCGGGCCCGGCTACTCACAGATACGCAGTATTTT	CASSMRARLLTDTQYF
many	TRBV19	NA	TRBJ2-2	14	TGTGCCAGCCGGAATAACGTCGAGACCGGGGAGCTGTTTTTT	CASRNNVETGELFF
few	TRBV5-5	NA	TRBJ1-2	15	TGTGCCAGCAGCTTGGTGCTGGGAAGAGACTATGGCTACACCTTC	CASSLVLGRDYGYTF
few	TRBV5-1	NA	TRBJ2-1	12	TGCGCCAGCAGCTTGAACAGCAATGAGCAGTTCTTC	CASSLNSNEQFF
NA	TRBV29-1	NA	TRBJ2-1	11	TGCAGCGTTGAATTCCTGCGGGAGCAGTTCTTC	CSVEFLREQFF
NA	TRBV20-1	TRBD1	TRBJ2-1	13	TGCAGTGCACCTGGACAGGGGTTCTATGAGCAGTTCTTC	CSAPGQGFYEQFF
many	TRBV4-3	TRBD2	TRBJ2-2	22	TGCGCCAGCAGCCAAGATGTGGGCGCCGGGACTAGCGGGGGGGCAGTTCGAGGGGAGCTGTTTTTT	CASSQDVGAGTSGGAVRGELFF